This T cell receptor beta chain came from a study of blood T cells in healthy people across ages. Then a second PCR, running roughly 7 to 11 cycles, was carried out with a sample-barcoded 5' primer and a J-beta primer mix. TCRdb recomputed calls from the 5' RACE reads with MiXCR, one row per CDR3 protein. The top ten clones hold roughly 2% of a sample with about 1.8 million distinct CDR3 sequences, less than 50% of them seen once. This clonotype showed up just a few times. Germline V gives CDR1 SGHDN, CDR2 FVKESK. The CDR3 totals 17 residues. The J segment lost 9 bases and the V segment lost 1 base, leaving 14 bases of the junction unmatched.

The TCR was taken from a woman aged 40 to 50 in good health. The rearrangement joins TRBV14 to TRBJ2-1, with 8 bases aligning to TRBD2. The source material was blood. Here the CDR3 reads CASSQVPPGSGVAEQFF. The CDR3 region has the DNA TGTGCCAGCAGCCAAGTTCCCCCGGGTAGCGGGGTGGCTGAGCAGTTCTTC. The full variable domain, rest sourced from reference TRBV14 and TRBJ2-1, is EAGVTQFPSHSVIEKGQTVTLRCDPISGHDNLYWYRRVMGKEIKFLLHFVKESKQDESGMPNNRFLAERTGGTYSTLKVQPAELEDSGVYFCASSQVPPGSGVAEQFFGPGTRLTVL.